Listed here are 3 T cell receptor beta chains from one sample, sequenced in a study of vaccination and CD4 T cells after COVID-19. With the Oncomine TCR Beta short-read assay, DNA from cultured CD4+ T cells was sequenced. TCRdb redid the calling of the PCR reads with MiXCR, one entry per CDR3 protein. There are tens of thousands of distinct CDR3 sequences in the sample; about three fifths occur only once, and roughly 8% lies in the top ten. These receptors have no known antigen. As for treatment: roughly 11-day PBMC culture with coronavirus spike peptide pools or control peptides (ViraFEST assay). Sample: CD4+ T cells from blood, cultured in vitro. Receptor source: a human donor who had recovered from COVID-19.

The CDR3 is CATSKQDSYEQYF. As DNA, the CDR3 is TGTGCCACCAGTAAACAGGATTCCTACGAGCAGTACTTC. The chain is built from TRBV24-1 and TRBJ2-7, with a possible D match to TRBD1 (5 bases). CDR1 KGHDR and CDR2 SFDVKD come from the germline V gene. The V and J ends lost 6 bases and 1 base respectively, with 9 bases between them. The CDR3 extends over 13 amino acids.

This clonotype was counted a few times. This chain joins TRBV7-8 and TRBJ1-6; D gene unclear. V dropped 5 bases and J dropped 7 bases, with 9 bases sitting between them. Germline V gives CDR1 SGHVS, CDR2 FQNEAQ. This CDR3 spans 13 amino acids. The CDR3 DNA follows: TGTGCCAGCAGCCCAACACGAAATTCACCCCTCCACTTT. Encoded protein: CASSPTRNSPLHF.

CDR3: CASTTSRVSRGNTEAFF. For the CDR3, the DNA is TGTGCCAGCACCACCTCCAGAGTAAGTCGGGGGAACACTGAAGCTTTCTTT. The rearrangement uses TRBV7-3 and TRBJ1-1; no definite D call. V lost 7 bases and J 1 base, leaving 22 bases between the germline ends. This CDR3 comprises 17 residues. In germline, CDR1 is SGHTA, CDR2 FQGTGA.